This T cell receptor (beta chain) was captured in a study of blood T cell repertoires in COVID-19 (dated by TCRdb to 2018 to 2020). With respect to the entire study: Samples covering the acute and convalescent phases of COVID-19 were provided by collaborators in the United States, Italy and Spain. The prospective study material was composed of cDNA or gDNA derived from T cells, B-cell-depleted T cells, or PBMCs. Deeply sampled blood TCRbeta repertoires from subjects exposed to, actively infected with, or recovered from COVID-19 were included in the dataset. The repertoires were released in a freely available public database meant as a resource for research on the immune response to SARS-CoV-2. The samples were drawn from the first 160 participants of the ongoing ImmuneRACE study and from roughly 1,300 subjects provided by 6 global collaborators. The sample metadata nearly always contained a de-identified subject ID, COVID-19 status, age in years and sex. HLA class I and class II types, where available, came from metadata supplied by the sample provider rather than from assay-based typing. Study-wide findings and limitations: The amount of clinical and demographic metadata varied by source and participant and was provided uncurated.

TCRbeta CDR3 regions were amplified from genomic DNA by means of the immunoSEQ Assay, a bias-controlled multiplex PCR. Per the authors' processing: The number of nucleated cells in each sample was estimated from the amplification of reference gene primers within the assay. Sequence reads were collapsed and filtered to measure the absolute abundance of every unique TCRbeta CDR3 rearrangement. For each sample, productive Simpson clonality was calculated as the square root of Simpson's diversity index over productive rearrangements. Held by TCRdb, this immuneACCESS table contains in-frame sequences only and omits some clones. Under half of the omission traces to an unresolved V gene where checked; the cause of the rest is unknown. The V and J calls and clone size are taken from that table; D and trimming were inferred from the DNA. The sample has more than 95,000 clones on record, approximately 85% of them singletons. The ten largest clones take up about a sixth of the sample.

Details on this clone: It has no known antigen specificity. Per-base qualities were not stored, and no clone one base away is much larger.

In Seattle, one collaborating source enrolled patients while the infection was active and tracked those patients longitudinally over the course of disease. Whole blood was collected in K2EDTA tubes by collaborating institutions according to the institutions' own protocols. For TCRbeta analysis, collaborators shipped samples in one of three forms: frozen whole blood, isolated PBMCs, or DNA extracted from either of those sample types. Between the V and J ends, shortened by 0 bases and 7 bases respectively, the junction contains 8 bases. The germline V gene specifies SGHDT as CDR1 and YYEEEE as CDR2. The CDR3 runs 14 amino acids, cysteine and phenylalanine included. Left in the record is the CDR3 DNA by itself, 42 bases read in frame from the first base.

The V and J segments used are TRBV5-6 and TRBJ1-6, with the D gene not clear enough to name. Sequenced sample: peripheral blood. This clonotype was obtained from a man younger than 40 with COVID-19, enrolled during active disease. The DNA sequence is TGTGCCAGCAGCTTGGTTTCTCAGAATTCACCCCTCCACTTT. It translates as CASSLVSQNSPLHF. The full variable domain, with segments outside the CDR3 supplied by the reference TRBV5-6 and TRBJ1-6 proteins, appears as DAGVTQSPTHLIKTRGQQVTLRCSPKSGHDTVSWYQQALGQGPQFIFQYYEEEERQRGNFPDRFSGHQFPNYSSELNVNALLLGDSALYLCASSLVSQNSPLHFGNGTRLTVT.